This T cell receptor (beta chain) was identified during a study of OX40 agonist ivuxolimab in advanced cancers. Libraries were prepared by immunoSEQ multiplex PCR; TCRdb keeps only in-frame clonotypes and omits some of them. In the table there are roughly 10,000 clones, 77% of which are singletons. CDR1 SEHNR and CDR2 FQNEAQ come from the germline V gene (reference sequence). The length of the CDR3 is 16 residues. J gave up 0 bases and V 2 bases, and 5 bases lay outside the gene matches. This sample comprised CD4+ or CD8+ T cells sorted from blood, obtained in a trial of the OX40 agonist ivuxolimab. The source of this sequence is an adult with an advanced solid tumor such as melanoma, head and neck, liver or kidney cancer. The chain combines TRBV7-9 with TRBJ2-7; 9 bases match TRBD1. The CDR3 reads CASSLTGTGTSYEQYF. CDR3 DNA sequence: TGTGCCAGCAGCTTAACCGGGACAGGGACCTCCTACGAGCAGTACTTC.